These 23 T cell receptor beta chains came from one sample sequenced in a study of T-cell reconstitution after alpha-beta-depleted transplantation in children. Unique molecular identifiers were built into the TCRbeta library. TCRdb re-called the PCR reads with MiXCR, one entry per CDR3 protein. This table holds about 510,000 distinct CDR3 sequences, over 9.5% found once. Specimen: PBMCs, mostly from graft donor cells, collected 180 days after TCRalphabeta/CD19-depleted stem cell transplant. These receptors all come from a female patient aged 2-9 years who had a stem cell transplant for aplastic anemia, so the T cells may come from the graft donor.

This clonotype was found a few times. The chain joins TRBV20-1 to TRBJ2-1; D gene uncertain. This CDR3 spans 14 amino acids. The germline V and J ends were trimmed by 1 base and 7 bases, with 14 bases remaining between them. Germline CDR1 DFQATT, CDR2 SNEGSKA (reference sequence). The CDR3 sequence is CSARVQTSENEQFF. CDR3 DNA sequence: TGCAGTGCTAGAGTTCAAACGAGCGAGAATGAGCAGTTCTTC.

The chain has TRBV3-1 and TRBJ2-2; the D gene is possibly TRBD2 (7 bases). The germline CDR1 and CDR2 sequences are LGHDT and YNNKEL (reference sequence). The CDR3 covers 16 residues. V lost 1 base and J lost 5, with 14 bases in between. In nucleotides, the CDR3 is TGTGCCAGCAGCCAAGTTAAGGGAGGGGGAACCGGGGAGCTGTTTTTT. It specifies CASSQVKGGGTGELFF. Supplemented by reference TRBV3-1 and TRBJ2-2, the full variable domain reads DTAVSQTPKYLVTQMGNDKSIKCEQNLGHDTMYWYKQDSKKFLKIMFSYNNKELIINETVPNRFSPKSPDKAHLNLHINSLELGDSAVYFCASSQVKGGGTGELFFGEGSRLTVL.

This clonotype was observed a handful of times. V gene TRBV5-1 combines with J gene TRBJ2-1; TRBD2 might be the D (6 bases). V was cut by 4 bases and J by 15 bases, with 23 bases left in between. Germline CDR1 SGHRS, CDR2 YFSETQ. The CDR3 extends over 14 amino acids. CDR3 nucleotides: TGCGCCAGCAGCGGCGCGGGGAGCATAGCAGCCCCGTTCTTC. Encoded protein: CASSGAGSIAAPFF. The full variable domain, in which reference TRBV5-1 and TRBJ2-1 provide the parts outside the CDR3, is KAGVTQTPRYLIKTRGQQVTLSCSPISGHRSVSWYQQTPGQGLQFLFEYFSETQRNKGNFPGRFSGRQFSNSRSEMNVSTLELGDSALYLCASSGAGSIAAPFFGPGTRLTVL.

The genes are TRBV14 and TRBJ2-1, with TRBD2 matching 7 bases. The junction had 14 bases not matched to a gene; V was cut back by 4 bases and J by 8 bases. The CDR3 totals 16 residues. Germline loops: CDR1 SGHDN, CDR2 FVKESK. CDR3 in DNA: TGTGCCAGCAGCCCCCACTCGCGGGAGTCTAGCGATGAGCAGTTCTTC. Translation gives CASSPHSRESSDEQFF.

There are a few counts of this clonotype. The chain joins TRBV15 to TRBJ2-3, with no clear D. CDR3 length: 13 amino acids. Trimming took off 0 bases at V and 6 bases at J, with 7 bases between the two ends. Germline-derived CDR1 and CDR2 are LNHNV and YYDKDF (reference sequence). CDR3 loop: CATSRDPTDTQYF. CDR3 bases: TGTGCCACCAGCAGAGACCCAACCGATACGCAGTATTTT.

There are a few counts of this clonotype. The rearrangement joins TRBV19 to TRBJ2-7; D may be TRBD1 or TRBD2 (6 bases each). This CDR3 has 14 residues. Germline V gene lookup returns CDR1 LNHDA and CDR2 SQIVND (reference sequence). V lost 6 bases and J lost 0, with 12 bases in between. The DNA for the CDR3 is TGTGCCAGTAGCCCGGGGGCGGGCTCCTACGAGCAGTACGTC. Its translation is CASSPGAGSYEQYV.

The gene calls are TRBV10-3 and TRBJ2-3, with D tentatively TRBD2 (5 bases). The CDR3 contains 14 residues. From germline, CDR1 is ENHRY and CDR2 SYGVKD. Trimming took off 7 bases at V and 4 bases at J, with 15 bases between the two ends. The CDR3 sequence: CAINNRAGADTQYF. Written as DNA, the CDR3 is TGTGCCATCAATAACCGGGCCGGGGCAGATACGCAGTATTTT.

V usage is TRBV5-1 and J usage is TRBJ2-2, with D unclear. This CDR3 has 17 amino acids. The germline V and J ends were trimmed by 3 bases and 4 bases, with 19 bases remaining between them. The germline V gene encodes CDR1 SGHRS and CDR2 YFSETQ. DNA of the CDR3: TGCGCCAGCAGCTCTCAGCACCAGCGAGCCATCACCGGGGAGCTGTTTTTT. It specifies CASSSQHQRAITGELFF.

Notes on this clonotype: Sequence at one end of the junction differs from germline and may be a read error. DNA of the CDR3: TGTGCCAGCAGCCAACGAGGGAATGAGCAGATCTTC. Its protein product is CASSQRGNEQIF. The chain has TRBV14 and TRBJ2-1, with D maybe TRBD2 (5 bases). Germline CDR1 reads SGHDN; CDR2 reads FVKESK. CDR3 length: 12 amino acids.

V is TRBV12-5 and J is TRBJ2-1; TRBD2 agrees at 10 bases. The germline gives CDR1 LGHNT, CDR2 FRNRAP. With 0 bases clipped from V and 7 bases from J, the junction kept 3 bases outside the gene matches. This CDR3 comprises 15 residues. The CDR3 here is CASGLVSGRANEQFF. In DNA, the CDR3 is TGTGCTAGTGGTTTGGTAAGCGGGAGGGCAAATGAGCAGTTCTTC.

This clonotype turned up a few times. The chain is built from TRBV5-6 and TRBJ2-1, with TRBD2 identical over 15 bases. V shed 2 bases and J 6 bases; nucleotides not matched to a gene: 9. The length of the CDR3 is 18 residues. Germline V gene sequence: CDR1 SGHDT, CDR2 YYEEEE. The CDR3 nucleotides read TGTGCCAGCAGCTTCTCGGGACTAGCGGGAGGATGGGGCAATGAGCAGTTCTTC. Protein product: CASSFSGLAGGWGNEQFF.

This sequence joins TRBV4-3 and TRBJ1-3; 7 bases line up with TRBD1. V gave up 2 bases and J gave up 3 bases; unmatched junction bases: 4. Looked up from germline, CDR1 is LGHNA and CDR2 is YSLEER. The CDR3 runs 15 residues. CDR3 in DNA: TGCGCCAGCAGCCAACAACAGGGGTTTGGAAACACCATATATTTT. Translation: CASSQQQGFGNTIYF.

This clonotype was seen a handful of times. The V and J genes are TRBV6-1 and TRBJ1-4, with TRBD1 as a possible D gene (5 bases). There are 13 residues in the CDR3. Germline loops: CDR1 MNHNS, CDR2 SASEGT. Trimming removed 6 bases from V and 6 bases from J, with 11 bases in between. The CDR3 region has the DNA TGTGCCAGCAGCAGGGATCTCCATGAAAAACTGTTTTTT. Its protein is CASSRDLHEKLFF.

This clonotype was found a few times. The gene calls are TRBV9 and TRBJ2-7, with TRBD2 matching 10 bases. The V gene end was trimmed by 1 base and the J gene end by 6 bases; junction bases not matched to a gene: 4. Germline CDR1 reads SGDLS; CDR2 reads YYNGEE. There are 14 residues in the CDR3. CDR3 DNA sequence: TGTGCCAGCAGCGTATCCCTAGCGGGAGCCGAGCAGTACTTC. Protein sequence: CASSVSLAGAEQYF.

This clonotype was recorded a few times. This sequence joins TRBV28 and TRBJ1-1; D remains unclear. V lost 3 bases and J 5 bases, leaving 7 bases between the germline ends. The length of the CDR3 is 12 residues. Germline values: CDR1 MDHEN, CDR2 SYDVKM. The CDR3 is CASSFWRTEAFF. The CDR3 DNA sequence: TGTGCCAGCAGTTTTTGGAGGACTGAAGCTTTCTTT.

This clonotype was seen a few times. The V gene is TRBV25-1, the J gene TRBJ2-2; a possible D gene is TRBD1 (6 bases). The CDR3 runs 14 residues. The germline V gene has CDR1 MGHDK and CDR2 SYGVNS. V shed 10 bases and J shed 3 bases, with 15 bases lying between them. CDR3 bases: TGTGCCACCACAGGGACCCGGGACACCGGGGAGCTGTTTTTT. Amino acid sequence: CATTGTRDTGELFF.

On this clonotype itself: Its ends do not fully match the called genes, so a read error is possible. J is TRBJ2-7 and V is TRBV4-3; D is uncertain. CDR3 length equals 16 residues. The germline V gene encodes CDR1 LGHNA and CDR2 YSLEER. CDR3 residues: CVSSQDLVDLSYEQYF. Here the CDR3 DNA reads TGCGTCAGCAGCCAAGATCTAGTGGACCTCTCCTACGAGCAGTACTTC.

This clonotype occurred many times. The chain carries TRBV15 and TRBJ2-3; D possibly matches TRBD1 or TRBD2 (5 bases each). Germline V gives CDR1 LNHNV, CDR2 YYDKDF (reference sequence). The CDR3 length is 16 residues. Trimming stripped 5 bases from V and 0 bases from J, with 15 bases between. The CDR3 region has the DNA TGTGCCACCAGCGGGCTTGGGGGATTTAGCACAGATACGCAGTATTTT. It translates to CATSGLGGFSTDTQYF.

This clonotype was recorded a few times. This chain joins TRBV29-1 and TRBJ2-2; D uncertain. The V gene lost 3 bases and the J gene lost 3 bases, with 17 bases spanning the gap. In germline, CDR1 is SQVTM, CDR2 ANQGSEA. This CDR3 is built from 16 residues. The CDR3 reads CSVESSGVLDTGELFF. Written as DNA, the CDR3 is TGCAGCGTTGAGAGTTCCGGAGTGTTGGACACCGGGGAGCTGTTTTTT.

Only a few counts were recorded for this clonotype. The V gene is TRBV18, the J gene TRBJ2-1; D possibly corresponds to TRBD1 (7 bases). Germline CDR1 KGHSH, CDR2 LQKENI. Trimming took off 4 bases at V and 0 bases at J, with 25 bases between the two ends. CDR3 length: 20 amino acids. CDR3 DNA: TGTGCCAGCTCACGAGTCCTAGGCGGGGACAGAGTAAGCTCCTACAATGAGCAGTTCTTC. Translated: CASSRVLGGDRVSSYNEQFF. Drawing the rest from reference TRBV18 and TRBJ2-1, the complete variable domain is NAGVMQNPRHLVRRRGQEARLRCSPMKGHSHVYWYRQLPEEGLKFMVYLQKENIIDESGMPKERFSAEFPKEGPSILRIQQVVRGDSAAYFCASSRVLGGDRVSSYNEQFFGPGTRLTVL.

This clonotype has at least ten counts. The chain employs TRBV12-3 or TRBV12-4 and TRBJ2-1; 10 bases fit TRBD2. This CDR3 region has 15 residues. V was clipped by 4 bases and J by 4 bases; unmatched bases: 4. For the CDR3, the DNA is TGTGCCAGCAGTTCAACTAGCGGGGAATACAATGAGCAGTTCTTC. Its translation is CASSSTSGEYNEQFF.

The chain links TRBV15 to TRBJ2-7; TRBD2 might be the D (6 bases). Trimming took off 0 bases at V and 7 bases at J, with 10 bases between the two ends. The CDR3 contains 13 residues. Germline assignment: CDR1 LNHNV and CDR2 YYDKDF (reference sequence). The CDR3 region is CATSREEGGEQYF. The CDR3 DNA reads TGTGCCACCAGCAGAGAGGAAGGAGGGGAGCAGTACTTC.

The rearrangement joins TRBV7-9 to TRBJ2-2; D is undetermined. V lost 8 bases, J lost 1 base, and 2 bases lay in between. This CDR3 has 11 residues. The germline V gene has CDR1 SEHNR and CDR2 FQNEAQ (reference sequence). Written as DNA, the CDR3 is TGTGCCAGCGGGAACACCGGGGAGCTGTTTTTT. Residues: CASGNTGELFF.